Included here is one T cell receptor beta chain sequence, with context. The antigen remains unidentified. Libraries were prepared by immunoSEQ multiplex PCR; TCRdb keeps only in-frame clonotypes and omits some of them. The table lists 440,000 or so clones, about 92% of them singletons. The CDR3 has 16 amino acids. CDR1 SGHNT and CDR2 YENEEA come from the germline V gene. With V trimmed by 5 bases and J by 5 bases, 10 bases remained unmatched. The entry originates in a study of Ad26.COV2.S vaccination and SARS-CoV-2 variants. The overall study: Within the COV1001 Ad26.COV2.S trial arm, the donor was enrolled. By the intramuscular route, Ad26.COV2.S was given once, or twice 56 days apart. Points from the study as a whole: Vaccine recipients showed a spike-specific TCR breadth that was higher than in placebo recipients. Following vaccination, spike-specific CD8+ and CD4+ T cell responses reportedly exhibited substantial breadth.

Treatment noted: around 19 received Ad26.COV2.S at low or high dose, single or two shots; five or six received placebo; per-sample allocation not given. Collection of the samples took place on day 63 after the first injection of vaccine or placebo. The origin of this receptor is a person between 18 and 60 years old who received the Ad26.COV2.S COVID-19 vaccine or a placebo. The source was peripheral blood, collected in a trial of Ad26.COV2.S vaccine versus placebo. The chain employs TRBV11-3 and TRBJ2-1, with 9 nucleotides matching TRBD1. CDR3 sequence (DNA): TGTGCCAGCAGCCGACGATCCGGGACAGGGAACAATGAGCAGTTCTTC. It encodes CASSRRSGTGNNEQFF.